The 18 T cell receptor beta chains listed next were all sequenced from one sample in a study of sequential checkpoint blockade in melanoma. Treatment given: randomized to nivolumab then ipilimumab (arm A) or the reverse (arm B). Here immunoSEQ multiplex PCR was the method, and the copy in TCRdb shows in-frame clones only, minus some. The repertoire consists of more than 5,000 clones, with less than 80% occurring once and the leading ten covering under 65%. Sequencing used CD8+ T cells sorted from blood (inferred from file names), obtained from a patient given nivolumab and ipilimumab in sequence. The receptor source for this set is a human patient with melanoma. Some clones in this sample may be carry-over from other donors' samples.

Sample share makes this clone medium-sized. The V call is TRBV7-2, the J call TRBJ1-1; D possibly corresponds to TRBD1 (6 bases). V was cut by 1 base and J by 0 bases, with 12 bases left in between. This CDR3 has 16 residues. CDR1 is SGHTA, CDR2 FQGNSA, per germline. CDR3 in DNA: TGTGCCAGCAGCTTAGTGAGGACAGAGATGAACACTGAAGCTTTCTTT. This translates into CASSLVRTEMNTEAFF.

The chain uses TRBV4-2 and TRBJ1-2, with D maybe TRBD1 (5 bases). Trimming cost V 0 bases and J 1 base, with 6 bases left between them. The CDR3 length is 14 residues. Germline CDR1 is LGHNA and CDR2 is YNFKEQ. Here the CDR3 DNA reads TGTGCCAGCAGCCAAGAGACAGTTAACTATGGCTACACCTTC. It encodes CASSQETVNYGYTF.

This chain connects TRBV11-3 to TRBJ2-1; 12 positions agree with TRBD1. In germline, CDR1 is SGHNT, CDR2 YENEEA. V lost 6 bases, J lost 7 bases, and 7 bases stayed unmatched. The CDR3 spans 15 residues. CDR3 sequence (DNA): TGTGCCAGCAGGTCCGGGACAGGGGGCATGAATGAGCAGTTCTTC. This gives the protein CASRSGTGGMNEQFF. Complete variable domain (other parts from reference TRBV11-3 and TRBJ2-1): EAGVVQSPRYKIIEKKQPVAFWCNPISGHNTLYWYLQNLGQGPELLIRYENEEAVDDSQLPKDRFSAERLKGVDSTLKIQPAELGDSAVYLCASRSGTGGMNEQFFGPGTRLTVL.

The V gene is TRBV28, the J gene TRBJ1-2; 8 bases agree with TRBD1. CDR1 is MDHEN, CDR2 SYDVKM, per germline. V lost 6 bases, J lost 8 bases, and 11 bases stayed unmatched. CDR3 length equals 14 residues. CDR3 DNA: TGTGCCAGCAGACGAGTTAACAGGGGGGAAGGCTACACCTTC. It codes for CASRRVNRGEGYTF.

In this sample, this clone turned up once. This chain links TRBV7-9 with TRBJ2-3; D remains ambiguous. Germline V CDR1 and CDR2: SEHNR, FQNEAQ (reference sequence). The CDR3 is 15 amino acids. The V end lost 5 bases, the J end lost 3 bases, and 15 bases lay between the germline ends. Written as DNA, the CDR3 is TGTGCCAGCAGCCCCCCCAGCCACGGGACAGATACGCAGTATTTT. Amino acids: CASSPPSHGTDTQYF.

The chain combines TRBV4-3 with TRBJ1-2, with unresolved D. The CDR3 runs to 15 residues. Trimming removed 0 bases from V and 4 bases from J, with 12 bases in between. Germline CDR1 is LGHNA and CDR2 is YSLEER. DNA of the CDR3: TGCGCCAGCAGCCAAGACCGGGTTCCCTCCTATGGCTACACCTTC. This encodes CASSQDRVPSYGYTF.

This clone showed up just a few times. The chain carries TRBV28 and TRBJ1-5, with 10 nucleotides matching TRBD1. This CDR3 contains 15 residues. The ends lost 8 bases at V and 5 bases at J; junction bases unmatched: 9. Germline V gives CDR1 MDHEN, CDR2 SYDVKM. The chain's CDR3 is CASRDRGNSYQPQHF. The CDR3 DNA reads TGTGCCAGCCGGGACAGGGGTAATTCGTATCAGCCCCAGCATTTT.

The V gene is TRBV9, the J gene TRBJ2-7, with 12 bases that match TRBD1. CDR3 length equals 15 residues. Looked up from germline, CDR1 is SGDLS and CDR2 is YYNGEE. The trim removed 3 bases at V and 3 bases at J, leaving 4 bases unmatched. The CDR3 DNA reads TGTGCCAGCAGCGGGGGGGACAGGGGGCTCTACGAGCAGTACTTC. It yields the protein CASSGGDRGLYEQYF. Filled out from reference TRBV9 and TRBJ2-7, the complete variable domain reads DSGVTQTPKHLITATGQRVTLRCSPRSGDLSVYWYQQSLDQGLQFLIQYYNGEERAKGNILERFSAQQFPDLHSELNLSSLELGDSALYFCASSGGDRGLYEQYFGPGTRLTVT.

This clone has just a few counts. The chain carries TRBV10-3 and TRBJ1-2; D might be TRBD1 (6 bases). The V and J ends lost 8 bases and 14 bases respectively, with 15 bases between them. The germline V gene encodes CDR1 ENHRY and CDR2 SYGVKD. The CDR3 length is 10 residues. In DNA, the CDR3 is TGTGCCATCGGGGCAGGGGCTGAAACCTTC. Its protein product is CAIGAGAETF.

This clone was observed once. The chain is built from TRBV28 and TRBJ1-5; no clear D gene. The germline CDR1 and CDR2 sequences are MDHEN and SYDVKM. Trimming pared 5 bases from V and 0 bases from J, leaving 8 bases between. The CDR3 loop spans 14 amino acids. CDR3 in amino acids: CASSGPYSNQPQHF. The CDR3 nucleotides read TGTGCCAGCAGTGGCCCTTATAGCAATCAGCCCCAGCATTTT.

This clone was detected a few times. This chain's CDR3 is CASSSGTGTYEQYF. The CDR3 bases are TGTGCCAGCAGCTCCGGGACAGGGACGTACGAGCAGTACTTC. The chain couples TRBV7-9 to TRBJ2-7; 9 positions match TRBD1. The junction had 5 bases not matched to a gene; V was cut back by 4 bases and J by 4 bases. CDR1 is SEHNR and CDR2 is FQNEAQ in the germline V gene (reference sequence). The CDR3 sequence is 14 residues long.

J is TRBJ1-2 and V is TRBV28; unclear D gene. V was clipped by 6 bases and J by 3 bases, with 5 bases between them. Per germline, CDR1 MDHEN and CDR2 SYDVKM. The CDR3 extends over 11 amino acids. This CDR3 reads CASRRYYGYTF. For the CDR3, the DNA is TGTGCCAGCAGGAGATACTATGGCTACACCTTC.

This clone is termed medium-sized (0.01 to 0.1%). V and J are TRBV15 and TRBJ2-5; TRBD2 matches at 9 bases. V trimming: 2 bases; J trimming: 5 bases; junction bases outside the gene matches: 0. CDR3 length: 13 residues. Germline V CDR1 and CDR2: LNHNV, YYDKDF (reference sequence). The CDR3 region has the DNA TGTGCCACCAGCAGACTAGCGGGGGAGACCCAGTACTTC. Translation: CATSRLAGETQYF.

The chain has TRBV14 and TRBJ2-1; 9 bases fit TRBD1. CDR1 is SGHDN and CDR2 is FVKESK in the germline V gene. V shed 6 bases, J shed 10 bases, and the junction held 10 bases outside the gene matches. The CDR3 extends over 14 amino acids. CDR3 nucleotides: TGTGCCAGCAGTGTCAGACAGGGGGTACGAGAGCAGTTCTTC. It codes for CASSVRQGVREQFF. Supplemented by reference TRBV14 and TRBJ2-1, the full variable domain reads EAGVTQFPSHSVIEKGQTVTLRCDPISGHDNLYWYRRVMGKEIKFLLHFVKESKQDESGMPNNRFLAERTGGTYSTLKVQPAELEDSGVYFCASSVRQGVREQFFGPGTRLTVL.

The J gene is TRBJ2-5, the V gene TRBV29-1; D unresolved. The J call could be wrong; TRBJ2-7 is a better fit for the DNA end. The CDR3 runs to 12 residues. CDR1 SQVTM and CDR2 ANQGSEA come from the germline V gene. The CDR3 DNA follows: TGCAGCGTTGAAGGCCATTTCTACGAGCAGTACTTC. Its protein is CSVEGHFYEQYF.

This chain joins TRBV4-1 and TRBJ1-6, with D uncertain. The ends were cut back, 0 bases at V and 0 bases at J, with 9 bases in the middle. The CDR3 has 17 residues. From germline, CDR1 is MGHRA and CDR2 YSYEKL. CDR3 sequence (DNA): TGCGCCAGCAGCCAAGACGTCACTAGCTCCTATAATTCACCCCTCCACTTT. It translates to CASSQDVTSSYNSPLHF.

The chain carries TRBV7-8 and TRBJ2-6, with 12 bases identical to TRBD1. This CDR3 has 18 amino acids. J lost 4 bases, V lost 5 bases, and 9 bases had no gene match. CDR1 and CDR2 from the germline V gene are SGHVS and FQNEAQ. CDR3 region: CASSHKGQGAHGANVLTF. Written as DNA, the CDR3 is TGTGCCAGCAGCCATAAGGGACAGGGGGCGCACGGGGCCAACGTCCTGACTTTC.

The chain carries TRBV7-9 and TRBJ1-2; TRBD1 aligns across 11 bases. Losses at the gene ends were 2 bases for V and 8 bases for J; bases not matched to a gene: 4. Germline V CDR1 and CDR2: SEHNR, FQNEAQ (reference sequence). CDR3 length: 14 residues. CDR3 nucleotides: TGTGCCAGCAGCTTAACCGGACAGGGGGCAGGCTACACCTTC. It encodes CASSLTGQGAGYTF.